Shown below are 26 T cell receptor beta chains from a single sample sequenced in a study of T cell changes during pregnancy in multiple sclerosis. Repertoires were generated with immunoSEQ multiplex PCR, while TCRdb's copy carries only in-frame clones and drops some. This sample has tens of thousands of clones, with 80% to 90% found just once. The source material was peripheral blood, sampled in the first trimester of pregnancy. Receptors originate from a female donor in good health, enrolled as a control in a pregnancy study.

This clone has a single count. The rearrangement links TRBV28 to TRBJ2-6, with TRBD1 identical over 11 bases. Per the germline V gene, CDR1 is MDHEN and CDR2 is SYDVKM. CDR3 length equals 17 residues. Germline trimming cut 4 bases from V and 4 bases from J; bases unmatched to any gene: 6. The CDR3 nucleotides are TGTGCCAGCAGTTCGGACAGGGGGCTGAGGGGGGCCAACGTCCTGACTTTC. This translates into CASSSDRGLRGANVLTF.

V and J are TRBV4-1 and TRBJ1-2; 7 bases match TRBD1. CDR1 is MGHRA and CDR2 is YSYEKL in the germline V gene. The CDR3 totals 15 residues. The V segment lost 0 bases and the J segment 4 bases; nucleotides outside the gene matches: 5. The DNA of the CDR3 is TGCGCCAGCAGCCAAGACCAGACAGGGATCTATGGCTACACCTTC. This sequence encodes CASSQDQTGIYGYTF.

The CDR3 DNA sequence: TGTGCCAGCTCACCAGTAGCGGGAGGGCCCACAGATACGCAGTATTTT. This codes for CASSPVAGGPTDTQYF. The rearrangement joins TRBV18 to TRBJ2-3; 11 positions agree with TRBD2. CDR1 is KGHSH and CDR2 is LQKENI in the germline V gene. V gave up 2 bases and J gave up 2 bases; unmatched junction bases: 3. This CDR3 is 16 amino acids long.

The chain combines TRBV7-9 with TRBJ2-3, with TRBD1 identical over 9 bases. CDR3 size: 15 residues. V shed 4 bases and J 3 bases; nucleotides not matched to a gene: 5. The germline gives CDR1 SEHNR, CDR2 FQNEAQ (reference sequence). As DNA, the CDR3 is TGTGCCAGCAGCTCGGACAGGGGCAGGACAGATACGCAGTATTTT. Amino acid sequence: CASSSDRGRTDTQYF.

The CDR3 coding sequence is TGTGCCAGCAGCACCAGGGGATCGTTCGGCACTGAAGCTTTCTTT. It translates to CASSTRGSFGTEAFF. The rearrangement uses TRBV5-4 and TRBJ1-1; weak D call: TRBD1 (6 bases). CDR3 size: 15 residues. V lost 4 bases, J lost 4 bases, and 17 bases lay in between. Germline CDR1 and CDR2: SGHNT and YYREEE (reference sequence).

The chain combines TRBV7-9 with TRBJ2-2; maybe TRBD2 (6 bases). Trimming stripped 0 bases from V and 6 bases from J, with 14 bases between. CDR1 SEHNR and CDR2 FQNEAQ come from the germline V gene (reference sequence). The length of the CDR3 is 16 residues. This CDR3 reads CASSLAGDSRAGELFF. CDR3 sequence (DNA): TGTGCCAGCAGCTTAGCTGGGGACTCACGGGCCGGGGAGCTGTTTTTT.

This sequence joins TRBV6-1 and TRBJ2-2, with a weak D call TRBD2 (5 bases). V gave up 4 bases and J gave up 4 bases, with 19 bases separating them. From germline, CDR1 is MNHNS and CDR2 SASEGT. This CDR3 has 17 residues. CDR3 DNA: TGTGCCAGCAGTGGAGTAGCGCGTCCTGACTTCACCGGGGAGCTGTTTTTT. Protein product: CASSGVARPDFTGELFF.

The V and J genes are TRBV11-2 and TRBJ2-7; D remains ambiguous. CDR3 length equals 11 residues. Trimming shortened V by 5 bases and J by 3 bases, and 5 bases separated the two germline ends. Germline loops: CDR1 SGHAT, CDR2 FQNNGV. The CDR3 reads CASSADYEQYF. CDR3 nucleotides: TGTGCCAGCAGCGCGGACTACGAGCAGTACTTC. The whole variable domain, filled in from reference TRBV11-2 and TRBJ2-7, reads EAGVAQSPRYKIIEKRQSVAFWCNPISGHATLYWYQQILGQGPKLLIQFQNNGVVDDSQLPKDRFSAERLKGVDSTLKIQPAKLEDSAVYLCASSADYEQYFGPGTRLTVT.

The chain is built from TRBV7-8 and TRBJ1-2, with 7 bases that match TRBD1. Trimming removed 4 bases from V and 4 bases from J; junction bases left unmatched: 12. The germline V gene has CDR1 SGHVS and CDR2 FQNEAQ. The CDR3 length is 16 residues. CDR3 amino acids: CASSSYQRQGTYGYTF. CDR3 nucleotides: TGTGCCAGCAGCTCTTACCAGAGACAGGGTACCTATGGCTACACCTTC.

The DNA of the CDR3 is TGTGCCTGGGGGCCGGGATCCATTACCGGGGAGCTGTTTTTT. This codes for CAWGPGSITGELFF. The gene calls are TRBV30 and TRBJ2-2, with D maybe TRBD2 (5 bases). Trimming shortened V by 5 bases and J by 5 bases, and 15 bases separated the two germline ends. This CDR3 has 14 residues. Germline loops: CDR1 GTSNPN, CDR2 SVGIG (reference sequence).

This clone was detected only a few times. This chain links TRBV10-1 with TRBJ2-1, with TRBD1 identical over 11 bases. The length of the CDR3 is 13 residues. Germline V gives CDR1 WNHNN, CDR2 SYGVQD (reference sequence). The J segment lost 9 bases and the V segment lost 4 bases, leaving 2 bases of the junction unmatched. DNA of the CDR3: TGCGCCAGCAGTGGGACAGGGGGCACTGAGCAGTTCTTC. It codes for CASSGTGGTEQFF.

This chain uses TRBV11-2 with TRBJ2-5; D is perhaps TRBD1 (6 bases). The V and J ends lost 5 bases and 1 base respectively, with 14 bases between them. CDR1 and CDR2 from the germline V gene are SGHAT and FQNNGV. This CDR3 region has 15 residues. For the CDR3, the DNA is TGTGCCAGCAGCCCTTCTCTAGGGGGCCAAGAGACCCAGTACTTC. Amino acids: CASSPSLGGQETQYF.

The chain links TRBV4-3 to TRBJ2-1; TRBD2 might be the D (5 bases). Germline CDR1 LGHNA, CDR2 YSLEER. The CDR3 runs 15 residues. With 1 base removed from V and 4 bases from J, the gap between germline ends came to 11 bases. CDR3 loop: CASSQGPSSYNEQFF. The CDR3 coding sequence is TGCGCCAGCAGCCAAGGCCCTAGCAGTTACAATGAGCAGTTCTTC.

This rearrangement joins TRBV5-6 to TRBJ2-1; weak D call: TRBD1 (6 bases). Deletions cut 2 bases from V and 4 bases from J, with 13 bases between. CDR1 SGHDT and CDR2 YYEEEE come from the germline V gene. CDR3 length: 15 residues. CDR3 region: CASSFRQALYNEQFF. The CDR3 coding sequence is TGTGCCAGCAGCTTTCGACAGGCGCTTTACAATGAGCAGTTCTTC.

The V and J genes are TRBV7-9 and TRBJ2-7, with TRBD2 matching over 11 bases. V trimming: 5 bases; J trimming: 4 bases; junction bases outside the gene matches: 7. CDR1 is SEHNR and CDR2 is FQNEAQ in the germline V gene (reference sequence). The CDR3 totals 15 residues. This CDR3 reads CASSPLAGVAYEQYF. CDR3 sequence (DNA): TGTGCCAGCAGCCCACTAGCGGGAGTAGCATACGAGCAGTACTTC.

CDR3 coding DNA: TGCGCCAGCAGCTTGGAACAGGGGGGGGGATATGGCTACACCTTC. Translated: CASSLEQGGGYGYTF. The gene calls are TRBV5-1 and TRBJ1-2; 8 positions match TRBD1. The CDR3 extends over 15 amino acids. Germline V gene lookup returns CDR1 SGHRS and CDR2 YFSETQ. Trimming took 0 bases from V and 5 from J; bases not matched to a gene: 6.

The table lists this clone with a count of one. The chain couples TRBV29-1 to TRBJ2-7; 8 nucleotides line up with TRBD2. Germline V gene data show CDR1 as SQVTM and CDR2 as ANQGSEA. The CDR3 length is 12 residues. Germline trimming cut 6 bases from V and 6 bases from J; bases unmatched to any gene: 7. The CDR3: CSVRGGPVEQYF. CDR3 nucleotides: TGCAGCGTCCGGGGGGGCCCCGTCGAGCAGTACTTC.

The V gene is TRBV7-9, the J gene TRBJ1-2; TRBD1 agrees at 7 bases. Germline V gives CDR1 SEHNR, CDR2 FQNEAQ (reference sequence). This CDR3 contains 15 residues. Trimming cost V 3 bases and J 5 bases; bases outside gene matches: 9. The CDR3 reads CASSFAQGEGYGYTF. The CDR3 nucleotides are TGTGCCAGCAGCTTTGCTCAGGGGGAAGGTTATGGCTACACCTTC.

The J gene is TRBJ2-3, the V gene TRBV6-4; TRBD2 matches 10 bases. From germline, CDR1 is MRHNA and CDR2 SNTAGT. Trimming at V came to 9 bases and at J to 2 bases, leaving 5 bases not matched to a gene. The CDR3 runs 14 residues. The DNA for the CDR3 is TGTGCCAGTCGTGGGACTAGCGTCACAGATACGCAGTATTTT. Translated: CASRGTSVTDTQYF.

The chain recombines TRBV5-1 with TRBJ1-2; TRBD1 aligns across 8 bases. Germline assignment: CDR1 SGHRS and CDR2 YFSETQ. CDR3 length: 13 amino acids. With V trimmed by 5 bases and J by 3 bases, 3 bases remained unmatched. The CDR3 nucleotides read TGCGCCAGCAGTATACAGGGGGACTATGGCTACACCTTC. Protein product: CASSIQGDYGYTF.

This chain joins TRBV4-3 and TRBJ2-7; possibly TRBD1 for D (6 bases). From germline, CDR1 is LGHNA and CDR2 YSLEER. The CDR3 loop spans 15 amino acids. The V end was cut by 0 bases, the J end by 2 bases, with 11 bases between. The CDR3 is CASSQDRQAPYEQYF. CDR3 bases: TGCGCCAGCAGCCAAGATCGACAGGCCCCCTACGAGCAGTACTTC.

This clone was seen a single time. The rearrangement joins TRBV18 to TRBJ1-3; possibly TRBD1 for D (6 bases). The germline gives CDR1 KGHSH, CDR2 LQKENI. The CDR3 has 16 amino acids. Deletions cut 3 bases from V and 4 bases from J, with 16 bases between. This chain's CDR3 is CASSPEQGRTGNTIYF. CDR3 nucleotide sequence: TGTGCCAGCTCACCTGAACAGGGTAGAACGGGAAACACCATATATTTT.

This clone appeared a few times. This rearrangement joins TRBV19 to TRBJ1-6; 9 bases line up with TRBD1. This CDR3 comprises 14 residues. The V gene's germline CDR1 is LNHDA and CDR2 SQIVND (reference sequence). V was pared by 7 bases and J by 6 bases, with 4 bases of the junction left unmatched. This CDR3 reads CASKKGQGNSPLHF. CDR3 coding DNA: TGTGCCAGTAAAAAGGGACAGGGTAATTCACCCCTCCACTTT.

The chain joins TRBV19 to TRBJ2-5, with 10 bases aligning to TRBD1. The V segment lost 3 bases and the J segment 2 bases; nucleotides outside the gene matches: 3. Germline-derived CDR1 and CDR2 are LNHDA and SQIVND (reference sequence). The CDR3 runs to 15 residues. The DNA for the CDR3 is TGTGCCAGTAGTATGTCGGACAGGGGGCAAGAGACCCAGTACTTC. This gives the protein CASSMSDRGQETQYF.

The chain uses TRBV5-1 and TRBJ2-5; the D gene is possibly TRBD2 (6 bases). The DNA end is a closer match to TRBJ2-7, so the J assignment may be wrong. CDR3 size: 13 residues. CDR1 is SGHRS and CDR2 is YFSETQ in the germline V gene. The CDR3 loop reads CASSLAASDEQYF. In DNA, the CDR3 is TGCGCCAGCAGCTTGGCGGCTAGCGACGAGCAGTACTTC.

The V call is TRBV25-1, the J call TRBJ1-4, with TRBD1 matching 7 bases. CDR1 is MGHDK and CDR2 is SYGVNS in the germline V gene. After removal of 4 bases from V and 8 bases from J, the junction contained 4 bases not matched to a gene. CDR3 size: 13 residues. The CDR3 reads CASSGQGVEKLFF. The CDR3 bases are TGTGCCAGCAGTGGGCAGGGGGTAGAAAAACTGTTTTTT. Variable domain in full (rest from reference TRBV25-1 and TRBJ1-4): EADIYQTPRYLVIGTGKKITLECSQTMGHDKMYWYQQDPGMELHLIHYSYGVNSTEKGDLSSESTVSRIRTEHFPLTLESARPSHTSQYLCASSGQGVEKLFFGSGTQLSVL.